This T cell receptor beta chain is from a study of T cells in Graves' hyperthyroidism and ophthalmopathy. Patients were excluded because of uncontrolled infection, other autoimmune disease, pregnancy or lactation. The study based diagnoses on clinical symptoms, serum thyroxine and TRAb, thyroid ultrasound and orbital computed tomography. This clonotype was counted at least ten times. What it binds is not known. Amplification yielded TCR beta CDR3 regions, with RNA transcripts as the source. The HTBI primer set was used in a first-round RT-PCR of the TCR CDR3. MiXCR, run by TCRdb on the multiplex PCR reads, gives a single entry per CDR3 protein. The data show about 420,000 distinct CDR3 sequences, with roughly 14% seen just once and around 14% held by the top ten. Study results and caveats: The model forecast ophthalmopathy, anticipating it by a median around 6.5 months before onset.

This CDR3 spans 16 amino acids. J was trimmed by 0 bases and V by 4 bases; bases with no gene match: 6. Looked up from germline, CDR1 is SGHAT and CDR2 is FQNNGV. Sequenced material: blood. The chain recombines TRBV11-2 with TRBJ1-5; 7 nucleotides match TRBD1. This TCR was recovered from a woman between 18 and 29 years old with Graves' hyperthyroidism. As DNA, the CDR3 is TGTGCCAGCAGCTCGGAGACAGGGACTAGCAATCAGCCCCAGCATTTT. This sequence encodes CASSSETGTSNQPQHF.